The clone carrying this TCR beta chain was found a few times. The CDR3 extends over 12 amino acids. Germline CDR1 is MNHNS and CDR2 is SASEGT. The ends were cut back, 3 bases at V and 12 bases at J, with 12 bases in the middle. The data originate from a study of T-cell reconstitution after alpha-beta-depleted transplantation in children. Preparing the TCRbeta library involved the use of unique molecular identifiers. TCRdb redid the calling of the PCR reads with MiXCR, one entry per CDR3 protein. The sample lists 600,000 to 700,000 distinct CDR3 sequences, roughly 15% occurring once. This rearrangement joins TRBV6-1 to TRBJ2-1; D gene uncertain. The receptor's source is a human donor who donated a stem cell graft to a child with acute myeloid leukemia. This specimen was PBMCs from the stem cell graft donor, taken from the stem cell graft. Here the CDR3 DNA reads TGTGCCAGCAGTGACCCCTATCAGCCGCAGTTCTTC. Its translation: CASSDPYQPQFF.